A single sample is the source of the 29 T cell receptor beta chains below, sequenced in a study of siplizumab effects on memory and regulatory T cells. An approximately 6-day coculture at 37°C was performed with the mixed lymphocyte reaction cells. Their target antigens are unknown. TCRdb keeps only in-frame clones here, not all; method: immunoSEQ multiplex PCR. The profile shows around 13,000 clones, 30% to 40% of them singletons. Sequencing was carried out using CFSE-low (dividing) CD8+ T cells sorted from an allogeneic mixed lymphocyte reaction. These receptor sequences come from a human donor in good health; the cells came from an allogeneic mixed lymphocyte reaction.

The chain carries TRBV12-2 and TRBJ1-1. TRBV12-2 is flagged as a pseudogene. This CDR3 is built from 15 residues. CDR3 loop: CASRLALPGYTEAFF. In nucleotides, the CDR3 is TGTGCAAGTCGCTTAGCGCTGCCGGGGTACACTGAAGCTTTCTTT.

The V and J genes are TRBV29-1 and TRBJ1-1; 9 nucleotides agree with TRBD1. The trim removed 4 bases at V and 7 bases at J, leaving 10 bases unmatched. Germline CDR1 and CDR2: SQVTM and ANQGSEA. The CDR3 covers 14 residues. Written as DNA, the CDR3 is TGCAGCGTTGCTAACAGGGGGCTGGGATTTGAAGCTTTCTTT. Translating gives CSVANRGLGFEAFF.

The V and J genes are TRBV6-5 and TRBJ1-2, with 7 bases that match TRBD1. This CDR3 comprises 12 residues. V was clipped by 6 bases and J by 3 bases; unmatched bases: 1. Looked up from germline, CDR1 is MNHEY and CDR2 is SVGAGI. The CDR3 bases are TGTGCCAGCAGGACAGGGTACTATGGCTACACCTTC. Translation gives CASRTGYYGYTF.

This clone is medium-sized by share. The rearrangement joins TRBV7-9 to TRBJ2-5; 8 positions agree with TRBD1. J was trimmed by 1 base and V by 4 bases; bases with no gene match: 2. This CDR3 region has 14 residues. Germline V gene sequence: CDR1 SEHNR, CDR2 FQNEAQ (reference sequence). This chain's CDR3 is CASSSTGGQETQYF. Written as DNA, the CDR3 is TGTGCCAGCAGCTCCACAGGGGGCCAAGAGACCCAGTACTTC.

The table lists this clone with a count of one. This chain uses TRBV6-5 with TRBJ2-7; D might be TRBD1 (6 bases). Per germline, CDR1 MNHEY and CDR2 SVGAGI. This CDR3 comprises 13 residues. V dropped 6 bases and J dropped 2 bases, with 11 bases sitting between them. The CDR3 spells CASRDRFTYEQYF. CDR3 nucleotide sequence: TGTGCCAGCAGGGACAGATTCACCTACGAGCAGTACTTC.

The CDR3 DNA sequence: TGTGCCAGCAGTTTATGGGGAGCGGGGGGGTCCACAGATACGCAGTATTTT. As protein: CASSLWGAGGSTDTQYF. The chain employs TRBV27 and TRBJ2-3; 10 nucleotides align to TRBD2. Germline V gene data show CDR1 as MNHEY and CDR2 as SMNVEV (reference sequence). J was trimmed by 2 bases and V by 1 base; bases with no gene match: 6. The CDR3 is 17 residues long.

The genes are TRBV4-1 and TRBJ2-7; no firm D call. This CDR3 spans 13 amino acids. Germline loops: CDR1 MGHRA, CDR2 YSYEKL. V lost 4 bases, J lost 3 bases, and 10 bases lay in between. CDR3 in DNA: TGCGCCAGCAGCCGCGCGGCAGGCTACGAGCAGTACTTC. Its translation: CASSRAAGYEQYF.

This clone is labeled as medium-sized. This chain uses TRBV19 with TRBJ2-1; D may be TRBD1 or TRBD2 (5 bases each). Germline values: CDR1 LNHDA, CDR2 SQIVND (reference sequence). This CDR3 is 15 amino acids long. Trimming removed 3 bases at V and 4 bases at J, with 13 bases between. In DNA form, the CDR3 reads TGTGCCAGTAGTATTATGTCAGGGAGTTACAATGAGCAGTTCTTC. Its protein product is CASSIMSGSYNEQFF.

The V and J genes are TRBV5-1 and TRBJ2-1; 8 nucleotides match TRBD2. Trimming took 3 bases from V and 0 from J; bases not matched to a gene: 17. CDR3 length equals 20 residues. Per germline, CDR1 SGHRS and CDR2 YFSETQ. CDR3: CASSSPGGLAEATSYNEQFF. The CDR3 nucleotides are TGCGCCAGCAGCTCCCCGGGGGGGCTAGCGGAGGCCACCTCCTACAATGAGCAGTTCTTC. Full variable domain (outside the CDR3, taken from reference TRBV5-1 and TRBJ2-1): KAGVTQTPRYLIKTRGQQVTLSCSPISGHRSVSWYQQTPGQGLQFLFEYFSETQRNKGNFPGRFSGRQFSNSRSEMNVSTLELGDSALYLCASSSPGGLAEATSYNEQFFGPGTRLTVL.

This clone has a handful of counts. This chain links TRBV5-6 with TRBJ2-1; tentatively, D is TRBD1 or TRBD2 (6 bases each). The CDR3 is 14 residues long. V lost 4 bases and J lost 7, with 15 bases in between. CDR1 and CDR2 from the germline V gene are SGHDT and YYEEEE. The DNA for the CDR3 is TGTGCCAGCAGCCCCCGGGGGCTAGAAAATGAGCAGTTCTTC. Its protein product is CASSPRGLENEQFF. The variable domain in full, with the rest retrieved from reference TRBV5-6 and TRBJ2-1, is DAGVTQSPTHLIKTRGQQVTLRCSPKSGHDTVSWYQQALGQGPQFIFQYYEEEERQRGNFPDRFSGHQFPNYSSELNVNALLLGDSALYLCASSPRGLENEQFFGPGTRLTVL.

The V call is TRBV9, the J call TRBJ2-3; weak D call: TRBD2 (6 bases). Germline CDR1 is SGDLS and CDR2 is YYNGEE. Trimming removed 0 bases from V and 4 bases from J, with 12 bases in between. This CDR3 region has 15 residues. The CDR3: CASSVAGTPSDTQYF. CDR3 nucleotides: TGTGCCAGCAGCGTAGCCGGGACTCCCTCAGATACGCAGTATTTT. The full variable domain, rest sourced from reference TRBV9 and TRBJ2-3, is DSGVTQTPKHLITATGQRVTLRCSPRSGDLSVYWYQQSLDQGLQFLIQYYNGEERAKGNILERFSAQQFPDLHSELNLSSLELGDSALYFCASSVAGTPSDTQYFGPGTRLTVL.

The chain uses TRBV6-6 and TRBJ2-7; a weak D match, TRBD2 (6 bases). This CDR3 spans 14 amino acids. Deletions cut 2 bases from V and 2 bases from J, with 10 bases between. Germline CDR1 reads MNHNY; CDR2 reads SVGAGI (reference sequence). CDR3: CASSYVGGAYEQYF. The CDR3 DNA follows: TGTGCCAGCAGTTACGTCGGGGGAGCCTACGAGCAGTACTTC.

The V gene is TRBV6-5, the J gene TRBJ2-7; 8 bases are shared with TRBD2. The V gene's germline CDR1 is MNHEY and CDR2 SVGAGI. The length of the CDR3 is 14 residues. The ends lost 5 bases at V and 2 bases at J; junction bases unmatched: 5. CDR3 loop: CASSERGFAYEQYF. CDR3 in DNA: TGTGCCAGCAGTGAGCGGGGGTTCGCCTACGAGCAGTACTTC.

This clone was detected a few times. This chain links TRBV14 with TRBJ2-7; the match to TRBD2 covers 12 bases. The CDR3 sequence is 17 residues long. CDR1 SGHDN and CDR2 FVKESK come from the germline V gene. With V trimmed by 0 bases and J by 5 bases, 8 bases remained unmatched. The CDR3 DNA reads TGTGCCAGCAGCCAAGAGATCGGACTAGCGGGACTCAACGAGCAGTACTTC. This codes for CASSQEIGLAGLNEQYF.

This clone qualifies as medium-sized. The rearrangement uses TRBV27 and TRBJ2-1; no reliable D call. Per germline, CDR1 MNHEY and CDR2 SMNVEV (reference sequence). The CDR3 sequence is 14 residues long. Deletions cut 6 bases from V and 2 bases from J, with 11 bases between. CDR3 nucleotide sequence: TGTGCCAGCAGCTTGGTAGAAACCTACAATGAGCAGTTCTTC. Its protein is CASSLVETYNEQFF.

The V call is TRBV9, the J call TRBJ2-1, with 7 bases aligning to TRBD2. The J segment lost 5 bases and the V segment lost 0 bases, leaving 5 bases of the junction unmatched. Germline assignment: CDR1 SGDLS and CDR2 YYNGEE. The CDR3 spans 15 residues. CDR3 DNA sequence: TGTGCCAGCAGCGTAGAGGGAGGGGCGCACAATGAGCAGTTCTTC. Translation gives CASSVEGGAHNEQFF.

This clone rates as medium-sized. V usage is TRBV27 and J usage is TRBJ2-7; D gene uncertain. Germline CDR1 and CDR2: MNHEY and SMNVEV (reference sequence). The V end lost 2 bases, the J end lost 3 bases, and 14 bases lay between the germline ends. CDR3 length: 15 residues. The CDR3 sequence is CASSLGIPLFYEQYF. DNA for the CDR3: TGTGCCAGCAGTTTAGGCATACCCCTATTCTACGAGCAGTACTTC.

This clone has just a few counts. The chain has TRBV4-2 and TRBJ2-2; TRBD2 matches 8 bases. The trim removed 0 bases at V and 4 bases at J, leaving 4 bases unmatched. The CDR3 spans 16 residues. Germline CDR1 and CDR2: LGHNA and YNFKEQ. CDR3 loop: CASSQDILAGTGELFF. In DNA form, the CDR3 reads TGTGCCAGCAGCCAAGATATCCTAGCGGGCACCGGGGAGCTGTTTTTT.

The chain recombines TRBV4-3 with TRBJ2-4, with 11 bases matching TRBD2. CDR3 length equals 15 residues. J lost 7 bases, V lost 5 bases, and 7 bases had no gene match. Germline V gives CDR1 LGHNA, CDR2 YSLEER. The CDR3 is CASSAGTSGRNIQYF. The CDR3 DNA sequence: TGCGCCAGCAGCGCTGGGACTAGCGGCCGGAACATTCAGTACTTC.

This clone ranks as medium-sized. This rearrangement joins TRBV13 to TRBJ2-7; TRBD2 is a possible D gene (5 bases). The length of the CDR3 is 13 residues. Germline V gene sequence: CDR1 PRHDT, CDR2 FYEKMQ (reference sequence). The V end was cut by 2 bases, the J end by 0 bases, with 5 bases between. CDR3 nucleotide sequence: TGTGCCAGCAGCTTAACTAGCTCCTACGAGCAGTACTTC. The encoded protein is CASSLTSSYEQYF.

The chain recombines TRBV10-3 with TRBJ1-1, with D possibly being TRBD1 (6 bases). The ends were cut back, 3 bases at V and 1 base at J, with 18 bases in the middle. Germline-derived CDR1 and CDR2 are ENHRY and SYGVKD. The CDR3 runs to 17 residues. The CDR3 coding sequence is TGTGCCATCAGTGACACTACCTGGGGGCAGGGGAACACTGAAGCTTTCTTT. Protein sequence: CAISDTTWGQGNTEAFF.

The chain couples TRBV13 to TRBJ2-1; 7 bases agree with TRBD1. Trimming took 4 bases from V and 5 from J; bases not matched to a gene: 8. CDR3 length equals 15 residues. Germline values: CDR1 PRHDT, CDR2 FYEKMQ (reference sequence). The CDR3 DNA follows: TGTGCCAGCAGCTACTCTGAGGGGGCCAACAATGAGCAGTTCTTC. Translating it yields CASSYSEGANNEQFF.

Only a few counts were recorded for this clone. The chain combines TRBV6-4 with TRBJ1-1, with a weak D call TRBD1 (6 bases). CDR3 length: 13 amino acids. The V end was cut by 6 bases, the J end by 1 base, with 9 bases between. Per the germline V gene, CDR1 is MRHNA and CDR2 is SNTAGT. The CDR3 spells CASRATGNTEAFF. The CDR3 DNA reads TGTGCCAGCAGAGCGACAGGGAACACTGAAGCTTTCTTT.

This clone is labeled as medium-sized (0.01 to 0.1%). The chain uses TRBV11-2 and TRBJ1-6; TRBD1 aligns across 9 bases. Germline V gives CDR1 SGHAT, CDR2 FQNNGV. The ends lost 2 bases at V and 17 bases at J; junction bases unmatched: 7. The CDR3 has 13 residues. CDR3 protein: CASSLSVDRGIHF. The CDR3 DNA follows: TGTGCCAGCAGCTTATCCGTGGACAGGGGAATCCACTTT.

This clone is medium-sized within its sample. The chain uses TRBV27 and TRBJ2-7; D may be TRBD1 or TRBD2 (6 bases each). The length of the CDR3 is 16 residues. Germline-derived CDR1 and CDR2 are MNHEY and SMNVEV (reference sequence). V lost 5 bases, J lost 3 bases, and 20 bases lay in between. As DNA, the CDR3 is TGTGCCAGCAGTATACGGGGGCTGTCAAACTACTACGAGCAGTACTTC. Its protein is CASSIRGLSNYYEQYF.

The chain uses TRBV4-2 and TRBJ1-1; 8 bases fit TRBD1. Germline trimming cut 2 bases from V and 5 bases from J; bases unmatched to any gene: 7. The length of the CDR3 is 15 residues. Germline CDR1 LGHNA, CDR2 YNFKEQ. CDR3 in DNA: TGTGCCAGCAGCCAACCCGGACAGGGCCAAACTGAAGCTTTCTTT. Translated, it gives CASSQPGQGQTEAFF.

CDR3 protein: CASSQDLQGNQPQHF. The DNA of the CDR3 is TGCGCCAGCAGCCAAGATTTGCAGGGGAATCAGCCCCAGCATTTT. V usage is TRBV4-1 and J usage is TRBJ1-5; weak D call: TRBD1 (6 bases). Germline lookup yields CDR1 MGHRA and CDR2 YSYEKL. V was shortened by 0 bases and J by 4 bases, with 10 bases between the two germline ends. The CDR3 is made up of 15 amino acids.

This clone was counted between two and nine times. The chain joins TRBV19 to TRBJ1-1, with D uncertain. The V gene's germline CDR1 is LNHDA and CDR2 SQIVND (reference sequence). The CDR3 runs to 12 residues. Trimming pared 7 bases from V and 5 bases from J, leaving 11 bases between. The CDR3 sequence is CASMVGGTEAFF. CDR3 DNA sequence: TGTGCCAGTATGGTCGGTGGGACTGAAGCTTTCTTT.

This sequence joins TRBV6-5 and TRBJ2-1; TRBD1 matches at 8 bases. After removal of 2 bases from V and 6 bases from J, the junction contained 3 bases not matched to a gene. Germline V lookup: CDR1 MNHEY, CDR2 SVGAGI. The CDR3 has 14 residues. The CDR3 nucleotides are TGTGCCAGCAGTTACGCCACAGGGGGCAATGAGCAGTTCTTC. Its protein is CASSYATGGNEQFF.